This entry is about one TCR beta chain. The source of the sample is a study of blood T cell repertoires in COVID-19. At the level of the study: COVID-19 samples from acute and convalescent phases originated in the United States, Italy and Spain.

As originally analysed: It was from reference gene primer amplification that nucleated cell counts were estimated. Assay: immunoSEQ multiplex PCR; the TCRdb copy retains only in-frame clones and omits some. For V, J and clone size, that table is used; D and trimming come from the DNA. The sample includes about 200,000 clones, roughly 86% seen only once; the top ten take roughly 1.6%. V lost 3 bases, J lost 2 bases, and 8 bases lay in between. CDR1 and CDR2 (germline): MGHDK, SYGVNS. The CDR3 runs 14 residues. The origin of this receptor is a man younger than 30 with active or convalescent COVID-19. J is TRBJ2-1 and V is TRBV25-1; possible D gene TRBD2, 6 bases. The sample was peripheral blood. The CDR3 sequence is CASSEGGTYNEQFF. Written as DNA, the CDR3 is TGTGCCAGCAGTGAGGGGGGAACCTACAATGAGCAGTTCTTC.